This section outlines one TCR beta chain sequence together with its context. What it binds is not known. This table comes from immunoSEQ multiplex PCR, and its TCRdb copy is limited to in-frame clones, with some not included. The sample yields about 330,000 clones, under 90% seen once. V was clipped by 0 bases and J by 1 base, with 11 bases between them. In germline, CDR1 is SGDLS, CDR2 YYNGEE. CDR3 size: 16 residues. These data originate in a study of Ad26.COV2.S vaccination and SARS-CoV-2 variants. Whole-study context: In the study, Ad26.COV2.S was injected intramuscularly once, or twice 56 days apart.

Indicated treatment: some 19 received Ad26.COV2.S at low or high dose, single or two shots; about 5 received placebo; per-sample allocation not given. Day 63 after the first injection of vaccine or placebo was the sampling time. Study conclusions and caveats: Breadth and depth estimates from TCRs may understate total T cell responses. Once vaccination had occurred, spike-specific CD8+ and CD4+ T cell responses reportedly showed substantial breadth. Researchers reported similar non-spike TCR breadth in vaccine and placebo recipients.

The receptor was isolated from a person aged 18-65 years who received the Ad26.COV2.S COVID-19 vaccine or a placebo. This material consisted of peripheral blood, taken in a trial of Ad26.COV2.S vaccine versus placebo. This sequence joins TRBV9 and TRBJ1-3, with TRBD1 as a possible D gene (5 bases). The chain's CDR3 is CASSVELGASGNTIYF. CDR3 sequence (DNA): TGTGCCAGCAGCGTAGAGCTTGGGGCGTCTGGAAACACCATATATTTT.